This entry features one TCR beta chain sequence. This clone was picked up many times. The antigen this receptor binds is unknown. The read terminates 3 residues ahead of where the CDR3 ends, so the germline J gene completes it. This sample stems from a study of T cell clonality in common variable immunodeficiency (dated by TCRdb to about 2015). For sequencing input, CVID and control samples contributed equivalent amounts of genomic DNA. For every sample, a 60 bp segment covering the rearranged TCRbeta CDR3 region was amplified and then sequenced. TCRbeta amplification used the immunoSEQ assay, a bias-corrected multiplex PCR with high-throughput sequencing. The paper's data handling went like this. Every unique nucleotide sequence counted as a clone and was annotated with V, D and J genes, copy number and frequency. Sequences were labeled productive if in frame, and non-productive if out of frame or containing stop codons. As previously described, clonality was calculated on the basis of Shannon's entropy. The predicted amino acid sequences of productive clones were used to derive the mean CDR3 Kyte-Doolittle hydropathy. Hierarchical clustering of scaled V gene usage was performed with the R hclust function using Manhattan distance and complete linkage. To assess clone sharing by CDR3 amino acid sequence, 12 repertoires per group were resampled over 100 rounds. Repertoires were searched for approximately 70 published EBV-specific and about 240 published CMV-specific TCRbeta sequences. A couple of CVID samples that yielded fewer than 10,000 sequences were excluded from the analysis, so around 40 CVID repertoires were retained. Not all clones reach the TCRdb copy of this immuneACCESS table, which keeps in-frame sequences only. Checked studies attribute under half of the gap to unresolved V genes and leave the rest unexplained. That table supplies the V and J calls and clone size; D and trimming were determined from the DNA. Listed for this sample are about 60,000 clones, none observed only a single time. The ten largest clones add up to over 1.5% of the sample.

The study at large found these results: TCRbeta clonality was higher in CVID subjects than in healthy controls (t-test p = 0.018), and the increase was most characteristic of about a third of subjects. CVID TCRbeta sequences reportedly showed fewer deletions and N-nucleotide insertions and lacked highly modified clones with 13 or more V deletions. Healthy controls shared more TCRbeta clones with each other than CVID subjects shared among themselves (p < 0.0001). Even though DNA input was the same, control samples had an average of about 89,000 unique sequences each, compared with about 30,000 in CVID samples. The authors noted that sequencing repertoires of T cell subpopulations would be needed to clarify what caused the increased clonality in CVID. Correlations of repertoire features with clinical complications were constrained by heterogeneity among patients within the CVID cohort.

Per the germline V gene, MNHNS is the CDR1 and SASEGT is the CDR2. V and J lose 3 bases and 3 bases, and a span of 9 bases separates them. CDR3 length: 14 amino acids, cysteine to phenylalanine. The DNA shown is the part of the CDR3 that was read: 33 bases, in frame from base 1. Most CVID patients and most healthy controls were of Caucasian heritage. From each donor, roughly 5 to 8 ml of heparinized peripheral whole blood was collected. Genomic DNA from adults with common variable immune deficiency (CVID) and from healthy adult controls was used to sequence TCRbeta CDR3 repertoires. The control group was made up of about 22 healthy adult volunteers (approximately ten male and around 12 female) whose ages ranged from about 20 to 70 years, with a mean age of approximately 34. Diluted blood was subjected to density centrifugation over Hypaque 1077 or Ficoll-Paque for isolation of peripheral blood mononuclear cells. Genomic DNA was obtained from unsorted mononuclear cells through either Qiagen column purification or a centrifugation-based method.

Sequencing was carried out using peripheral blood mononuclear cells. The origin of this receptor is a person aged 18 to 70 in good health. The sequence joins TRBV6-1 to TRBJ1-5; the D gene is unclear. The CDR3 amino acid sequence is: CASSDVGYNQPQHF. The covered CDR3 bases are TGTGCCAGCAGTGATGTCGGTTACAATCAGCCC.